The sequence of this TCR beta chain was determined in a study of blood T cell repertoires in COVID-19. Overall study: Sources were T cells, B-cell-depleted T cells, or PBMCs; the material itself was cDNA or gDNA.

Sequencing used immunoSEQ multiplex PCR; TCRdb keeps in-frame clones, though not all of them. The data show about 440,000 clones, approximately 88% seen once. J gave up 6 bases and V 8 bases, and 7 bases lay outside the gene matches. The CDR3 has 14 amino acids. Germline values: CDR1 MNHEY, CDR2 SVGAGI. Source material: peripheral blood. The V and J genes are TRBV6-5 and TRBJ2-4; 10 nucleotides match TRBD2. The TCR originated in a woman aged 45 to 65 with COVID-19, enrolled during active disease. The CDR3 DNA sequence: TGTGCCAGCCGGGGGGCTAGCGGGGGAAACATTCAGTACTTC. Its protein product is CASRGASGGNIQYF.